These 32 T cell receptor beta chains originate from one sample sequenced in a study of T cells in Graves' hyperthyroidism and ophthalmopathy. The source material, RNA transcripts, was used to amplify TCR beta CDR3 regions. A first-round RT-PCR of the TCR CDR3 used the HTBI primer set. Each CDR3 protein is one row after TCRdb ran MiXCR on the multiplex PCR reads. The sample holds about half a million distinct CDR3 sequences; around 24% are singletons and the top ten take approximately 10%. The sequenced sample was blood. These receptors all come from a woman in her 30s with Graves' ophthalmopathy.

This clonotype was seen ten or more times. The chain carries TRBV28 and TRBJ1-2; 9 bases fit TRBD1. V was pared by 6 bases and J by 1 base, with 6 bases of the junction left unmatched. The germline gives CDR1 MDHEN, CDR2 SYDVKM. CDR3 length: 15 residues. The CDR3: CASSVQGADNYGYTF. CDR3 nucleotide sequence: TGTGCCAGCAGCGTACAGGGGGCGGATAACTATGGCTACACCTTC.

Turning to this clonotype: Germline and junction disagree at one end, which may indicate a read error. The chain uses TRBV20-1 and TRBJ1-3; D remains unclear. Germline CDR1 and CDR2: DFQATT and SNEGSKA (reference sequence). The CDR3 runs 13 residues. The CDR3 bases are TGCAGTGCTTCCGGGATAGTCCGAAACACTATATATTTT. It specifies CSASGIVRNTIYF.

This clonotype was seen many times. This chain connects TRBV12-3 or TRBV12-4 to TRBJ2-6; TRBD1 or TRBD2 may be the D gene (6 bases each). The CDR3 totals 15 residues. V lost 2 bases, J lost 2 bases, and 7 bases lay in between. The CDR3 DNA is TGTGCCAGCAGTTTAAGGGGGGCTGGGGCCAACGTCCTGACTTTC. Amino acids: CASSLRGAGANVLTF.

This rearrangement joins TRBV9 to TRBJ2-5; D uncertain. V gave up 6 bases and J gave up 2 bases, with 14 bases separating them. CDR1 and CDR2 from the germline V gene are SGDLS and YYNGEE. This CDR3 is 14 amino acids long. The CDR3 loop reads CASTPPLGQETQYF. The CDR3 DNA reads as TGTGCCAGCACCCCCCCTCTAGGTCAAGAGACCCAGTACTTC.

The table lists this clonotype with a count of one. V and J are TRBV10-3 and TRBJ1-5; a weak D match, TRBD1 (5 bases). V was pared by 2 bases and J by 2 bases, with 13 bases between. The CDR3 contains 16 residues. Germline V gene data show CDR1 as ENHRY and CDR2 as SYGVKD. The CDR3 protein is CAISEGDAGGNQPQHF. Written as DNA, the CDR3 is TGTGCCATCAGTGAGGGTGACGCGGGGGGCAATCAGCCCCAGCATTTT.

This clonotype appeared many times. The chain carries TRBV5-1 and TRBJ1-5; a weak D match, TRBD1 (5 bases). Trimming took 0 bases from V and 0 from J, leaving 7 bases between them. The CDR3 sequence is 15 residues long. Germline loops: CDR1 SGHRS, CDR2 YFSETQ. CDR3 DNA: TGCGCCAGCAGCTTGGACAGGAATAGCAATCAGCCCCAGCATTTT. It is translated as CASSLDRNSNQPQHF. The full variable domain, completed using reference TRBV5-1 and TRBJ1-5, is KAGVTQTPRYLIKTRGQQVTLSCSPISGHRSVSWYQQTPGQGLQFLFEYFSETQRNKGNFPGRFSGRQFSNSRSEMNVSTLELGDSALYLCASSLDRNSNQPQHFGDGTRLSIL.

This clonotype was observed at least ten times. V is TRBV28 and J is TRBJ2-7, with D perhaps matching TRBD1 or TRBD2 (5 bases each). Trimming removed 6 bases from V and 2 bases from J, with 17 bases in between. Germline V CDR1 and CDR2: MDHEN, SYDVKM. CDR3 length: 15 residues. The CDR3 DNA is TGTGCCAGCAGGGCCAGCGGTGTGGGGCCCTACGAGCAGTACTTC. It encodes CASRASGVGPYEQYF.

This clonotype was seen at least ten times. The chain combines TRBV6-1 with TRBJ2-3; unclear D gene. The V gene lost 5 bases and the J gene lost 0 bases, with 6 bases spanning the gap. Germline assignment: CDR1 MNHNS and CDR2 SASEGT. CDR3 length: 13 amino acids. The CDR3 DNA is TGTGCCAGCAGTAGCGAAAGCACAGATACGCAGTATTTT. It yields the protein CASSSESTDTQYF.

This clonotype was found a few times. The V and J genes are TRBV4-2 and TRBJ1-2; D unresolved. This CDR3 contains 14 residues. Trimming took off 0 bases at V and 4 bases at J, with 9 bases between the two ends. Germline V lookup: CDR1 LGHNA, CDR2 YNFKEQ. The CDR3 region has the DNA TGTGCCAGCAGCCAAGAGGGTTCACTCTATGGCTACACCTTC. The encoded protein is CASSQEGSLYGYTF.

This clonotype was counted at least ten times. The rearrangement uses TRBV6-1 and TRBJ1-1, with 7 bases matching TRBD1. Germline assignment: CDR1 MNHNS and CDR2 SASEGT. The CDR3 has 14 residues. The junction had 13 bases not matched to a gene; V was cut back by 8 bases and J by 7 bases. The CDR3 bases are TGTGCCAGCTACGATAAGGGGGCCGCCCGTGAAGCTTTCTTT. Its translation is CASYDKGAAREAFF.

This clonotype was seen many times. The V gene is TRBV27, the J gene TRBJ2-2; D gene uncertain. CDR3 length equals 15 residues. Germline CDR1 reads MNHEY; CDR2 reads SMNVEV (reference sequence). Between the trimmed V and J ends, which lost 5 bases and 4 bases, there was a span of 14 bases. The CDR3 bases are TGTGCCAGCAGTGGGCCCTGGTCGAGCACCGGGGAGCTGTTTTTT. It specifies CASSGPWSSTGELFF.

This clonotype was picked up many times. The J gene is TRBJ1-2, the V gene TRBV27; the D gene is possibly TRBD1 (6 bases). Per germline, CDR1 MNHEY and CDR2 SMNVEV (reference sequence). The CDR3 runs 13 residues. The germline V and J ends were trimmed by 5 bases and 4 bases, with 11 bases remaining between them. DNA of the CDR3: TGTGCCAGCAGTAGGACAGCAGGCTATGGCTACACCTTC. It yields the protein CASSRTAGYGYTF.

This clonotype showed up just a few times. The chain employs TRBV12-3 or TRBV12-4 and TRBJ2-7; 7 nucleotides line up with TRBD1. V lost 6 bases and J lost 1; bases outside the gene matches: 9. This CDR3 has 15 residues. CDR3 protein: CASSFNRGQSYEQYF. In nucleotides, the CDR3 is TGTGCCAGCAGCTTTAACAGGGGACAATCCTACGAGCAGTACTTC.

As to this clonotype: Without the conserved terminal phenylalanine or tryptophan, this CDR3 likely stems from a read error. The DNA is omitted, as the CDR3 cannot be located on it reliably, and the CDR3 follows TCRdb's listing. The J gene is TRBJ2-7, the V gene TRBV18; the table assigns TRBD1, which was not confirmed against the DNA. The CDR3 numbers 15 amino acids, ends counted. Germline CDR1 and CDR2: KGHSH and LQKENI. This CDR3 is CASSVTGDATYEQCL.

This chain connects TRBV9 to TRBJ1-1; TRBD1 might be the D (6 bases). Trimming cost V 1 base and J 3 bases, with 13 bases left between them. This CDR3 spans 15 amino acids. The germline V gene encodes CDR1 SGDLS and CDR2 YYNGEE. CDR3: CASSVSGGSHTEAFF. CDR3 nucleotides: TGTGCCAGCAGCGTATCTGGGGGCAGTCACACTGAAGCTTTCTTT.

Many counts were recorded for this clonotype. This rearrangement joins TRBV20-1 to TRBJ1-1; no definite D call. Germline-derived CDR1 and CDR2 are DFQATT and SNEGSKA (reference sequence). The CDR3 is made up of 11 amino acids. V was cut by 6 bases and J by 2 bases, with 7 bases left in between. CDR3 in amino acids: CSAPLNTEAFF. CDR3 DNA: TGCAGTGCCCCTCTCAACACTGAAGCTTTCTTT.

This clonotype was picked up many times. The chain carries TRBV6-1 and TRBJ1-5; 8 bases are a match to TRBD1. This CDR3 has 14 residues. V was clipped by 6 bases and J by 7 bases; unmatched bases: 8. Germline CDR1 is MNHNS and CDR2 is SASEGT. The CDR3 loop reads CASRPGQGGQPQHF. The CDR3 region has the DNA TGTGCCAGCAGGCCCGGACAGGGCGGCCAGCCCCAGCATTTT.

There are many counts of this clonotype. This rearrangement joins TRBV6-1 to TRBJ2-7; 8 bases agree with TRBD1. Trimming took 6 bases from V and 1 from J; bases not matched to a gene: 8. Looked up from germline, CDR1 is MNHNS and CDR2 is SASEGT. The CDR3 runs to 15 residues. The CDR3: CASRLRDRSSYEQYF. The CDR3 DNA is TGTGCCAGCAGACTCCGGGACAGGAGTTCCTACGAGCAGTACTTC.

This sequence joins TRBV20-1 and TRBJ1-2, with 8 positions matching TRBD1. The germline V gene encodes CDR1 DFQATT and CDR2 SNEGSKA (reference sequence). The CDR3 totals 14 residues. V was clipped by 0 bases and J by 8 bases; unmatched bases: 8. Here the CDR3 reads CSARDGQGKVGYTF. DNA of the CDR3: TGCAGTGCTAGAGATGGACAGGGAAAAGTGGGCTACACCTTC.

This clonotype was detected only a few times. The rearrangement joins TRBV6-5 to TRBJ1-2, with D uncertain. CDR1 and CDR2 (germline): MNHEY, SVGAGI. There are 12 residues in the CDR3. V lost 8 bases and J lost 0, with 7 bases in between. The CDR3 loop is CASATSNYGYTF. CDR3 sequence (DNA): TGTGCCAGCGCTACTTCTAACTATGGCTACACCTTC.

This clonotype was counted a few times. CDR3 DNA: TGTGCCAGCACCGCGCTAGGGGGGGACACAGATACGCAGTATTTT. It yields the protein CASTALGGDTDTQYF. The chain links TRBV28 to TRBJ2-3, with D possibly being TRBD2 (7 bases). The CDR3 is 15 residues long. Germline CDR1 is MDHEN and CDR2 is SYDVKM. V lost 7 bases and J lost 2, with 16 bases in between.

This clonotype was counted ten times or more. The genes are TRBV10-3 and TRBJ2-3; 7 bases line up with TRBD2. Germline V lookup: CDR1 ENHRY, CDR2 SYGVKD. The ends lost 7 bases at V and 2 bases at J; junction bases unmatched: 9. This CDR3 comprises 15 residues. The CDR3 coding sequence is TGTGCCATCACGGTGGGCGGGGGATACACAGATACGCAGTATTTT. It yields the protein CAITVGGGYTDTQYF.

This clonotype was observed at least ten times. This chain connects TRBV6-5 to TRBJ1-1; a possible D gene is TRBD1 (5 bases). V lost 4 bases and J lost 2, with 11 bases in between. Germline assignment: CDR1 MNHEY and CDR2 SVGAGI. CDR3 size: 14 residues. DNA of the CDR3: TGTGCCAGCAGTTCTCCCGGGGCAAACACTGAAGCTTTCTTT. It translates to CASSSPGANTEAFF.

This clonotype was detected ten times or more. V and J are TRBV24-1 and TRBJ1-2; D possibly corresponds to TRBD1 (6 bases). The CDR3 consists of 13 residues. The V end was cut by 7 bases, the J end by 2 bases, with 10 bases between. The germline CDR1 and CDR2 sequences are KGHDR and SFDVKD. The CDR3 coding sequence is TGTGCCACCAGAATAGGACAGAACTATGGCTACACCTTC. Translated, it gives CATRIGQNYGYTF.

The J gene is TRBJ1-1, the V gene TRBV6-1; D gene unclear. V dropped 0 bases and J dropped 1 base, with 6 bases sitting between them. The CDR3 spans 14 residues. Germline CDR1 MNHNS, CDR2 SASEGT. The CDR3 DNA reads as TGTGCCAGCAGTGAAGCTCAGCCGAACACTGAAGCTTTCTTT. This sequence encodes CASSEAQPNTEAFF.

This clonotype was found many times. The gene calls are TRBV2 and TRBJ2-2; D perhaps matches TRBD1 (6 bases). Germline V gene sequence: CDR1 SNHLY, CDR2 FYNNEI. The ends were cut back, 4 bases at V and 6 bases at J, with 12 bases in the middle. This CDR3 has 14 amino acids. The CDR3 protein is CASSVHRAPGELFF. The CDR3, as DNA: TGTGCCAGCAGTGTTCACAGGGCCCCCGGGGAGCTGTTTTTT.

V gene TRBV19 combines with J gene TRBJ1-5; weak D call: TRBD1 (6 bases). Trimming took 9 bases from V and 5 from J, leaving 14 bases between them. In germline, CDR1 is LNHDA, CDR2 SQIVND (reference sequence). This CDR3 has 13 amino acids. The CDR3, as DNA: TGTGCCAGCGCAGGGACAAATTATCAGCCCCAGCATTTT. Its protein product is CASAGTNYQPQHF.

This clonotype came up many times. This sequence joins TRBV2 and TRBJ1-5; TRBD1 matches 12 bases. Germline V gives CDR1 SNHLY, CDR2 FYNNEI. The CDR3 sequence is 15 residues long. The J segment lost 6 bases and the V segment lost 6 bases, leaving 6 bases of the junction unmatched. CDR3 bases: TGTGCCAGCAGACAAGGGACAGGGGGCCCTCAGCCCCAGCATTTT. This translates into CASRQGTGGPQPQHF.

In its sample, this clonotype was seen many times. V is TRBV27 and J is TRBJ2-7, with a weak D call TRBD2 (6 bases). The CDR3 is made up of 13 amino acids. V lost 3 bases and J 4 bases, leaving 10 bases between the germline ends. Germline V gives CDR1 MNHEY, CDR2 SMNVEV (reference sequence). CDR3 in DNA: TGTGCCAGCAGTTTTGGTAGCGGTTACGAGCAGTACTTC. It is translated as CASSFGSGYEQYF.

Many counts were recorded for this clonotype. The gene calls are TRBV5-8 and TRBJ1-2, with TRBD1 identical over 7 bases. Germline CDR1 reads SGHTS; CDR2 reads YDEGEE. J gave up 0 bases and V 4 bases, and 9 bases lay outside the gene matches. The CDR3 totals 16 residues. For the CDR3, the DNA is TGTGCCAGCAGCCCGCCGACAGGGTCCTCTAACTATGGCTACACCTTC. It is translated as CASSPPTGSSNYGYTF.

This clonotype has a handful of counts. The gene calls are TRBV24-1 and TRBJ1-1; D gene unclear. Trimming pared 5 bases from V and 1 base from J, leaving 7 bases between. Germline V CDR1 and CDR2: KGHDR, SFDVKD. The CDR3 loop spans 13 amino acids. CDR3: CATSAGGNTEAFF. The DNA for the CDR3 is TGTGCCACCAGTGCGGGAGGGAACACTGAAGCTTTCTTT.

For the CDR3, the DNA is TGTGCCAGCAGTTCCACATCTCCTTGGGACATGGGGTACGAGCAGTACTTC. Its translation: CASSSTSPWDMGYEQYF. The chain combines TRBV6-5 with TRBJ2-7, with a weak D call TRBD1 (6 bases). Trimming left V 4 bases short and J 4 bases short, with 23 bases between. This CDR3 region has 17 residues. Germline V gene sequence: CDR1 MNHEY, CDR2 SVGAGI.